This is a list of T cell receptor beta chains from one sample in a study of regulatory T cells in long-lasting Graves disease. Using its own MiXCR run on the multiplex PCR reads, TCRdb lists one record per CDR3 protein. The data contain about 620,000 distinct CDR3 sequences, less than 20% of them singletons. These same data were also listed under a study on T cells in Graves' hyperthyroidism and ophthalmopathy.

This material consisted of peripheral blood mononuclear cells (PBMCs), taken at new diagnosis, from a patient treated with antithyroid drugs. The source is a woman in her twenties or thirties with Graves disease. Each CDR3 is given with its conserved first and last residue. D genes are given only for firm matches. The size field is filled for only some rows; it gives once, few, many or a size class.

V,D,J,size,DNA,CDR3
TRBV12-3/TRBV12-4,NA,TRBJ2-1,few,TGTGCCAGCAGTACGACCTACAATGAGCAGTTCTTC,CASSTTYNEQFF
TRBV6-2/TRBV6-3,TRBD2,TRBJ2-1,few,TGTGCCAGCAGGGGGGAAATAGCGGGAAGGTTGAATGAGCAGTTCTTC,CASRGEIAGRLNEQFF
TRBV6-2/TRBV6-3,TRBD1,TRBJ2-7,many,TGTGCCAGCAGTTACTTACAGGGGGTCTACGAGCAGTACTTC,CASSYLQGVYEQYF
TRBV20-1,NA,TRBJ2-2,NA,TGCAGTGCTAGTGCGTTGGGGGGCGAAAACACCGGGGAGCTGTTTTTT,CSASALGGENTGELFF
TRBV10-2,NA,TRBJ2-3,NA,TGCGCCAGCACCCCGGGATCCACAGATACGCAGTATTTT,CASTPGSTDTQYF
TRBV4-1,NA,TRBJ2-1,few,TGCGCCAGCAGCCTCACGGCAAGCATTGAGCAGTTCTTC,CASSLTASIEQFF
TRBV3-1,TRBD1,TRBJ1-1,many,TGTGCCAGCAGGGGACAGGGAGCGACCACTGAAGCTTTCTTT,CASRGQGATTEAFF
TRBV2,TRBD1,TRBJ1-5,many,TGTGCCAGCAGTGAAGAAGCGGGACAGGCTCAGCCCCAGCATTTT,CASSEEAGQAQPQHF
TRBV7-9,NA,TRBJ1-3,NA,TGTGCCAGCAGCTTAGCGACAACCTCTGGAAACACCATATATTTT,CASSLATTSGNTIYF
TRBV19,NA,TRBJ1-1,few,TGTGCCACCCACAGCGACCCAGGGAGAGCTTTCTTT,CATHSDPGRAFF
TRBV29-1,TRBD2,TRBJ2-1,many,TGCAGCGTGGCCACCCTAGCGGGAGTTCAAAATGAGCAGTTCTTC,CSVATLAGVQNEQFF
TRBV9,NA,TRBJ1-3,NA,TGTGCCAGCAGCCCAGGAGGGTGGGATGGAAACACCATATATTTT,CASSPGGWDGNTIYF
TRBV7-2,NA,TRBJ2-5,NA,TGTGCCAGCAGCTTACAGTCCAGAACCCAAGAGACCCAGTACTTC,CASSLQSRTQETQYF
TRBV7-8,TRBD1,TRBJ2-5,few,TGTGCCAGCAGCTGGGCCCAAGGGACAGTTAAGGAGACCCAGTACTTC,CASSWAQGTVKETQYF
TRBV7-3,TRBD1,TRBJ2-1,few,TGTGCCAGCAGCTCAGGGGGATTGGAGCAGTTCTTC,CASSSGGLEQFF
TRBV10-3,TRBD2,TRBJ2-7,NA,TGTGCCACCTACGGACTAGCGGAGCACGAGCAGTACTTC,CATYGLAEHEQYF
TRBV27,TRBD1,TRBJ2-7,many,TGTGCCAGCAGTTTATGGACCTCCGGGACAGGTATCCACGAGCAGTACTTC,CASSLWTSGTGIHEQYF
TRBV5-1,TRBD1,TRBJ1-1,few,TGCGCCAGCAGCTTAACCGGGACAGGGGGCGCGGACACTGAAGCTTTCTTT,CASSLTGTGGADTEAFF
TRBV11-2,TRBD1,TRBJ1-2,NA,TGTGCCAGCAGCTTAGGACAGGGGGAAATCTATGGCTACACCTTC,CASSLGQGEIYGYTF
TRBV5-1,TRBD1,TRBJ1-4,NA,TGCGCCAGCAGCCTAACCGGGACAGGACCGGGCGTAGGTGAAAAACTGTTTTTT,CASSLTGTGPGVGEKLFF
TRBV29-1,NA,TRBJ2-2,NA,TGCAGCGTTGCTTCTCTCGGGGAGCTGTTTTTT,CSVASLGELFF
TRBV19,TRBD1,TRBJ1-5,many,TGTGCCAGTCGGCGATTTGGACAGGTCAATCAGCCCCAGCATTTT,CASRRFGQVNQPQHF
TRBV24-1,NA,TRBJ1-5,many,TGTGCCACCAGTGATTCAACAGGGTCTCAGCCCCAGCATTTT,CATSDSTGSQPQHF
TRBV19,NA,TRBJ2-7,NA,TGTGACAGTAGTATATCAACAGGTATGAACTACGAGCAGTACTTC,CDSSISTGMNYEQYF
TRBV7-2,NA,TRBJ1-2,many,TGTGCCAGCAGCAGGTTTGGTGGCTACACCTTC,CASSRFGGYTF
TRBV28,TRBD1,TRBJ1-1,many,TGTGCCAGCAGCCAGGGGGGGGTGAACACTGAAGCTTTCTTT,CASSQGGVNTEAFF
TRBV30,NA,TRBJ2-3,NA,TGTGCCTGGAGTACGGAGGATACGCAGTATTTT,CAWSTEDTQYF
TRBV6-9,NA,TRBJ2-7,few,TGTGCCAGCAGTTCACAGGGCCCGCGCCAGGGCGAGCAGTACTTC,CASSSQGPRQGEQYF
TRBV3-1,NA,TRBJ2-1,few,TGTGCCAGCAGCCAAGATTCCTCGGGCAATGAGCAGTTCTTC,CASSQDSSGNEQFF
TRBV10-3,TRBD1,TRBJ1-4,many,TGTGCCATCAGTGACTCGGGGAAAACAGGGGGAGCCGAAAAACTGTTTTTT,CAISDSGKTGGAEKLFF
TRBV30,TRBD1,TRBJ2-1,few,TGTGCCTGGAAACCCGGGACAGATTACAATGAGCAGTTCTTC,CAWKPGTDYNEQFF
TRBV5-5,NA,TRBJ1-5,many,TGTGCCAGCGGCTTGACTTTAACAATCAATCAGCCCCAGCATTTT,CASGLTLTINQPQHF
TRBV6-1,TRBD2,TRBJ2-1,many,TGTGCCAGCAGGAAAACGACTAGCGGGATTTCCTACAATGAGCAGTTCTTC,CASRKTTSGISYNEQFF
TRBV12-3/TRBV12-4,NA,TRBJ1-5,many,TGTGCCAGCACCACGGACCATCAGCCCCAGCATTTT,CASTTDHQPQHF
TRBV20-1,TRBD2,TRBJ2-7,many,TGCAGTGCCAGACCCGGGACTAGCGGGGCCTACGAGCAGTACTTC,CSARPGTSGAYEQYF
TRBV28,TRBD2,TRBJ2-1,NA,TGTGCCAGCCAGAGTGGGGGGGTTTCCGCCGGGACTATATACGAGCAGCTCTTC,CASQSGGVSAGTIYEQLF
TRBV10-3,NA,TRBJ1-6,many,TGTGCCATCAGTACCGGGACGGAGAATTCACCCCTCCACTTT,CAISTGTENSPLHF
TRBV3-1,NA,TRBJ2-3,many,TGTGCCAGCAGCCAATCTTCAGATACGCAGTATTTT,CASSQSSDTQYF
TRBV5-1,NA,TRBJ1-4,many,TGCGCCAGCAGCTTGGGGGATAACACCGGCAATGAAAAACTGTTTTTT,CASSLGDNTGNEKLFF
TRBV3-1,NA,TRBJ1-1,NA,TGTGCCAGCAGCCTTCTTTACGGGGGCGCCGGAGATGGGGAAGCTTTCTTT,CASSLLYGGAGDGEAFF
TRBV5-1,NA,TRBJ2-3,few,TGCGCCAGCAGCTCCGCTACAGATACGCAGTATTTT,CASSSATDTQYF
TRBV7-2,TRBD2,TRBJ2-2,many,TGTGCCAGCAGCCCTTATGGCGGGAGGAAGGTCGGGGAGCTGTTTTTT,CASSPYGGRKVGELFF
TRBV18,TRBD2,TRBJ2-3,NA,TGTGCCAGCTCACCAATCTCGACTAGCGGGAGTCCAGATACGCAGTATTTT,CASSPISTSGSPDTQYF
TRBV18,NA,TRBJ1-1,few,TGTGCCAGCTCACCACCGTCCCGCAGCGAAGCTTTCTTT,CASSPPSRSEAFF
TRBV30,NA,TRBJ1-5,few,TGTGCCTGGAGTGTACACGGGGGAAATCAGCCCCAGCATTTT,CAWSVHGGNQPQHF
TRBV9,TRBD1,TRBJ1-6,NA,TGTGCCAGCAGGTTAGACAGGGAGAATTCACCCCTCCACTTT,CASRLDRENSPLHF
TRBV7-3,TRBD2,TRBJ2-3,many,TGTGCCAGCAGCCACGGACTAGCGGTAATGGGAGATACGCAGTATTTT,CASSHGLAVMGDTQYF
TRBV4-1,TRBD1,TRBJ2-7,few,TGCGCCAGCAGCCAAGTGGCAGGGGGAATCTACGAGCAGTACTTC,CASSQVAGGIYEQYF
TRBV28,NA,TRBJ1-1,many,TGTGCCAGCGGGACACAGAACACTGAAGCTTTCTTT,CASGTQNTEAFF
TRBV7-9,NA,TRBJ1-4,NA,TGTGCCAGCAGCTCAGCCCCGTTCGTAATTGAAAAACTGTTTTTT,CASSSAPFVIEKLFF
TRBV20-1,NA,TRBJ2-3,few,TGCAGTGCTAGGGGTAGCGGAGCTAGCACAGATACGCAGTATTTT,CSARGSGASTDTQYF
TRBV6-1,NA,TRBJ1-1,NA,TGTGCCACGCAGTGGGGAGGGAACACTGAAGCTTTCTTT,CATQWGGNTEAFF